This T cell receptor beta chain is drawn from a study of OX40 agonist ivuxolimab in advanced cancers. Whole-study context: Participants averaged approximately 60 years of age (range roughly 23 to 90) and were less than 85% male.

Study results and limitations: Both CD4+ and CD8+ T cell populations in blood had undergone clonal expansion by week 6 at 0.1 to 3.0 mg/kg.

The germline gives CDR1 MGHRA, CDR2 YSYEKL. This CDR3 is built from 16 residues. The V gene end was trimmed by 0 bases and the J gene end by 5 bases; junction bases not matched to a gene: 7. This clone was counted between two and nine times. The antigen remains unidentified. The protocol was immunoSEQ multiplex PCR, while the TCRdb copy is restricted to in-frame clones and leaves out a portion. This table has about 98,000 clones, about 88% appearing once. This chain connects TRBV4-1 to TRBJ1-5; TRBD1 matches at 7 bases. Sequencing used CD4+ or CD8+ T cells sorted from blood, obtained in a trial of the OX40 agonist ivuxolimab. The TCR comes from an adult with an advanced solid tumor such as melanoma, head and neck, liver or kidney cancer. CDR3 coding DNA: TGCGCCAGCAGCCAAGAACCCGGGACAGATTATCAGCCCCAGCATTTT. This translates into CASSQEPGTDYQPQHF.